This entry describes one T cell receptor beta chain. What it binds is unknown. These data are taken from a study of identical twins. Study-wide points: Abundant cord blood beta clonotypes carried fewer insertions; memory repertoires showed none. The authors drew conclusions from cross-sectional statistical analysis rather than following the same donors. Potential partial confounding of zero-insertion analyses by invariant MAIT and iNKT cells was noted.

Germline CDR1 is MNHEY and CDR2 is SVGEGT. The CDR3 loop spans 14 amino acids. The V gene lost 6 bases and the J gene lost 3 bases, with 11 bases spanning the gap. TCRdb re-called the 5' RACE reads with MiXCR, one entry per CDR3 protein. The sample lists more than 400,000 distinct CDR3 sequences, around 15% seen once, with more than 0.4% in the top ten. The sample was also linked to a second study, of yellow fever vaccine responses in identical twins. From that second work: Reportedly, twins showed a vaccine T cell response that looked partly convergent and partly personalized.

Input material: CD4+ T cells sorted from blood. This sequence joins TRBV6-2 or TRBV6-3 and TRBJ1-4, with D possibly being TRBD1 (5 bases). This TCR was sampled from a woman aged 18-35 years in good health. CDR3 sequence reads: CASRKQVANEKLFF. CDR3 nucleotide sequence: TGTGCCAGCAGGAAACAGGTGGCTAATGAAAAACTGTTTTTT.